This T cell receptor (beta chain) was identified during a study of Ad26.COV2.S vaccination and SARS-CoV-2 variants. Study-wide findings and caveats: Breadth and depth estimates from TCRs may understate total T cell responses.

Per the germline V gene, CDR1 is KGHDR and CDR2 is SFDVKD. There are 14 residues in the CDR3. Trimming stripped 4 bases from V and 4 bases from J, with 11 bases between. With respect to this clone: As yet, its antigen is unknown.

The treatment: 19 received Ad26.COV2.S at low or high dose, single or two shots; about 5 received placebo; per-sample allocation not given. Specimen acquisition occurred on day 63 following the initial vaccine or placebo injection. The donor's status was that of an adult aged 18-55 years in Boston. Clones were sequenced by immunoSEQ multiplex PCR, and TCRdb holds only the in-frame ones, with some missing. Of over 450,000 clones listed, 89% are singletons. This sequence joins TRBV24-1 and TRBJ2-3; D unclear. The sequencing here drew on peripheral blood, taken in a trial of Ad26.COV2.S vaccine versus placebo. This TCR came from a person aged 18-60 years who received the Ad26.COV2.S COVID-19 vaccine or a placebo. The CDR3 bases are TGTGCCACCAGTGACTTCTCCGGTGCAGATACGCAGTATTTT. The encoded protein is CATSDFSGADTQYF.